This is a list of T cell receptor beta chains from one sample in a study of early stage breast cancer tumors. Repertoires were generated with immunoSEQ multiplex PCR, while TCRdb's copy carries only in-frame clones and drops some. The data hold just over 50,000 clones, with roughly 78% observed a single time. Sequenced material: blood. These TCRs come from a person aged 40-50 years with breast cancer. CDR3s include the opening cysteine and the closing phenylalanine or tryptophan. D genes are given only for firm matches. The size entry is marked missing in some rows and otherwise reads once, few, many or a size class.

TRBJ2-2 | TRBV6-4 | 16 | . | . | TGTGCCAGCAGTGTTCTAGGGACACTGAACACCGGGGAGCTGTTTTTT | CASSVLGTLNTGELFF
TRBJ1-4 | TRBV18 | 16 | . | . | TGTGCCAGCTCACTAACGGACAGCAGATCCAATGAAAAACTGTTTTTT | CASSLTDSRSNEKLFF
TRBJ1-1 | TRBV30 | 15 | . | TRBD1 | TGTGCCTGGAGTCTCCGGGACAGAATGAACACTGAAGCTTTCTTT | CAWSLRDRMNTEAFF
TRBJ2-7 | TRBV19 | 16 | . | TRBD2 | TGTGCCAGTAGTATAGGAGGGGGACTAGCGGGCTACGAGCAGTACTTC | CASSIGGGLAGYEQYF
TRBJ1-1 | TRBV7-9 | 13 | . | . | TGTGCCAGCAGCCCTCAGGTGAACACTGAAGCTTTCTTT | CASSPQVNTEAFF
TRBJ1-4 | TRBV29-1 | 13 | . | TRBD1 | TGCAGCGTTAGGGACAGATCCAATGAAAAACTGTTTTTT | CSVRDRSNEKLFF
TRBJ2-2 | TRBV11-2 | 17 | . | . | TGTGCCAGCAGCCTAGCTTTTGGTAGCGGAAACACCGGGGAGCTGTTTTTT | CASSLAFGSGNTGELFF
TRBJ1-1 | TRBV18 | 14 | . | . | TGTGCCAGCTCCCCTACGACAGGGAACACTGAAGCTTTCTTT | CASSPTTGNTEAFF
TRBJ2-2 | TRBV11-2 | 15 | . | TRBD2 | TGTGCCAGCAGCTTGACTAGCGGTAACACCGGGGAGCTGTTTTTT | CASSLTSGNTGELFF
TRBJ2-7 | TRBV11-2 | 16 | . | TRBD2 | TGTGCCAGCAGCTTTTTTGGCGGGAGGGCCGGGGGAGAGCAGTACTTC | CASSFFGGRAGGEQYF
TRBJ2-5 | TRBV7-9 | 12 | . | . | TGTGCCAGCAGCCCCGCCAAGGAGACCCAGTACTTC | CASSPAKETQYF
TRBJ2-1 | TRBV6-4 | 15 | . | TRBD2 | TGTGCCAGCAGTGACGGACTAGCGGGAGACAATGAGCAGTTCTTC | CASSDGLAGDNEQFF
TRBJ2-1 | TRBV21-1 | 13 | few | . | TGTGCCAGCAGCAAACCAGGGGGCAATGAGCAGTTCTTC | CASSKPGGNEQFF
TRBJ1-2 | TRBV19 | 12 | few | TRBD1 | TGTGCCGGGACGGACAGGGCTGGGGGCTACACCTTC | CAGTDRAGGYTF
TRBJ2-7 | TRBV6-5 | 14 | few | . | TGTGCCAGCACTCCCGAGGACTACCCCTACGAGCAGTACTTC | CASTPEDYPYEQYF
TRBJ1-4 | TRBV5-5 | 14 | . | TRBD1 | TGTGCCAGCAGCTACGGACAGGGTACTGAAAAACTGTTTTTT | CASSYGQGTEKLFF
TRBJ2-1 | TRBV29-1 | 12 | medium-sized | . | TGCAGCGTTGGGAGCAGTAACAATGAGCAGTTCTTC | CSVGSSNNEQFF
TRBJ1-2 | TRBV23-1 | 9 | few | . | TGCGCCAGCCAAGGAGGCTACACCTTC | CASQGGYTF
TRBJ1-3 | TRBV2 | 16 | . | . | TGTGCCAGCAGTGAACGGAGACCGACCTCTGGAAACACCATATATTTT | CASSERRPTSGNTIYF
TRBJ2-7 | TRBV7-6 | 18 | . | TRBD1 | TGTGCCAGCAGCTTAGGAACGACAGGGGGTGGACCCCCCTACGAGCAGTACTTC | CASSLGTTGGGPPYEQYF
TRBJ2-1 | TRBV2 | 15 | . | . | TGTGCCAGCAGTGTATTTTTCTCGCCAAGCAATGAGCAGTTCTTC | CASSVFFSPSNEQFF
TRBJ2-1 | TRBV5-4 | 11 | . | . | TGTGCCAGCAGCAACCCCGGTGAGCAGTTCTTC | CASSNPGEQFF
TRBJ2-3 | TRBV7-9 | 14 | once | . | TGTGCCAGCAGCCCACTAATGGGGACAGATACGCAGTATTTT | CASSPLMGTDTQYF
TRBJ2-5 | TRBV25-1 | 13 | . | . | TGTGCCAGCAGTGATGCAGGGGTGGAGACCCAGTACTTC | CASSDAGVETQYF
TRBJ2-5 | TRBV5-1 | 13 | . | TRBD1 | TGCGCCAGCAGCTTAGGGGGCGAAGAGACCCAGTACTTC | CASSLGGEETQYF
TRBJ2-1 | TRBV5-1 | 15 | . | TRBD2 | TGCGCCAGCAGCTTGGATAGCGGGAGGGGTAGGGAGCAGTTCTTC | CASSLDSGRGREQFF
TRBJ1-5 | TRBV30 | 13 | . | . | TGTGCCTGGAGTGTACAGGTTAATCAGCCCCAGCATTTT | CAWSVQVNQPQHF
TRBJ2-3 | TRBV19 | 16 | few | TRBD2 | TGTGCCAGTAGTGCCTTGGCGGGAGGTCTAAAGGATACGCAGTATTTT | CASSALAGGLKDTQYF
TRBJ2-7 | TRBV28 | 15 | few | . | TGTGCCAGCAGTTTATTTGCGGGGGCGGCCTACGAGCAGTACTTC | CASSLFAGAAYEQYF
TRBJ2-5 | TRBV4-2 | 15 | . | . | TGTGCCAGCAGCCAACGGCCGGCAATACAAGAGACCCAGTACTTC | CASSQRPAIQETQYF
TRBJ1-1 | TRBV10-3 | 13 | . | . | TGTGCCATCAGGGGACGGGCGAACACTGAAGCTTTCTTT | CAIRGRANTEAFF
TRBJ1-3 | TRBV18 | 17 | . | . | TGTGCCAGCTCACCGAAACCCCAGAGCCTCTCTGGAAACACCATATATTTT | CASSPKPQSLSGNTIYF
TRBJ1-1 | TRBV7-2 | 11 | few | . | TGTGCCAGCAGGTCATACACTGAAGCTTTCTTT | CASRSYTEAFF
TRBJ2-1 | TRBV10-3 | 13 | . | . | TGTGCCATCACCAACCATGATGGAGATGAGCAGTTCTTC | CAITNHDGDEQFF